This TCR beta chain was recovered during a study of control samples from healthy donors and cancer patients. The method was immunoSEQ multiplex PCR; TCRdb's version includes in-frame clones alone and lacks a portion of them. The sample has under 75,000 clones; about nine tenths are singletons. Trimming shortened V by 8 bases and J by 6 bases, and 16 bases separated the two germline ends. The CDR3 totals 14 residues. CDR1 is LNHDA, CDR2 SQIVND, per germline (reference sequence). This rearrangement joins TRBV19 to TRBJ2-2; possibly TRBD1 for D (6 bases). This TCR came from a woman aged 50 to 60 with colorectal cancer. The specimen sequenced was PBMCs. CDR3 nucleotide sequence: TGTGCCAGTGGGCGGACAGCAAGCGCCGGGGAGCTGTTTTTT. It codes for CASGRTASAGELFF.